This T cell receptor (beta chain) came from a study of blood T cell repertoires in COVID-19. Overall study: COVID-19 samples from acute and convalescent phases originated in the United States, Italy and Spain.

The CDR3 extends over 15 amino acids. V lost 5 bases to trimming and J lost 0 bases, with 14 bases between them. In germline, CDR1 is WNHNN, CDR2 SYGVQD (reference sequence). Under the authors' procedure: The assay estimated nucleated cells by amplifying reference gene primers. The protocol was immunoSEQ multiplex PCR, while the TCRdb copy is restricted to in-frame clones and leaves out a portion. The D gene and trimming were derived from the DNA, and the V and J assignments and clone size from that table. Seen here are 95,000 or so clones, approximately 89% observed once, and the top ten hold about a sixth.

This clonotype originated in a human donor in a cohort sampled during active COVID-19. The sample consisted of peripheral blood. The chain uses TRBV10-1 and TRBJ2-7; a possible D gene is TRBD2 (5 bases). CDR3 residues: CASSIRNTSSYEQYF. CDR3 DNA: TGCGCCAGCAGTATAAGGAACACTAGCTCCTACGAGCAGTACTTC.